This T cell receptor beta chain was retrieved from a study of cytomegalovirus exposure and HLA in healthy donors. In the PCR, 60 Vbeta and 13 Jbeta primers were used. Measured with immunoSEQ multiplex PCR; TCRdb has only the in-frame clones, and not every one. The top ten hold roughly 1.2% of the sample, which has approximately 140,000 clones, about three quarters seen once. The CDR3 consists of 13 residues. The V and J ends lost 3 bases and 0 bases respectively, with 8 bases between them. The germline CDR1 and CDR2 sequences are SQVTM and ANQGSEA. This sequence originates from a male donor in good health and CMV-seropositive. The sequenced material came from PBMCs. This chain uses TRBV29-1 with TRBJ1-1; D not certain. The CDR3 DNA is TGCAGCGTTGAGCACAGAATGAACACTGAAGCTTTCTTT. It specifies CSVEHRMNTEAFF. The complete variable domain, with remaining parts taken from reference TRBV29-1 and TRBJ1-1, reads SAVISQKPSRDICQRGTSLTIQCQVDSQVTMMFWYRQQPGQSLTLIATANQGSEATYESGFVIDKFPISRPNLTFSTLTVSNMSPEDSSIYLCSVEHRMNTEAFFGQGTRLTVV.